This TCR beta chain was sequenced during a study of blood T cell repertoires in COVID-19. Whole-study context: T cells, B-cell-depleted T cells, or PBMCs supplied cDNA or gDNA.

In the authors' workflow: The authors estimated nucleated cell counts from reference gene primer amplification. Sequencing used immunoSEQ multiplex PCR; TCRdb keeps in-frame clones, though not all of them. Clone size and V and J calls were adopted from that table, with D and trimming inferred from the DNA. The sample contains around 140,000 clones, 85% to 90% of which appear only once. CDR1 is LNHDA and CDR2 is SQIVND in the germline V gene (reference sequence). This CDR3 has 17 amino acids. J lost 4 bases, V lost 3 bases, and 9 bases had no gene match. The source material was peripheral blood. This clonotype was obtained from a man between 50 and 59 years old with active or convalescent COVID-19. The rearrangement links TRBV19 to TRBJ2-2; 9 nucleotides agree with TRBD2. Here the CDR3 reads CASSMTSGQGGTGELFF. The CDR3 nucleotides read TGTGCCAGTAGTATGACTAGCGGCCAGGGGGGCACCGGGGAGCTGTTTTTT.